This TCR beta chain was captured by sequencing in a study of blood T cell repertoires in COVID-19. V was clipped by 0 bases and J by 0 bases, with 8 bases between them. Germline lookup yields CDR1 MNHNY and CDR2 SVGAGI (reference sequence). The CDR3 contains 16 residues. TCRdb's copy holds only in-frame clones and misses some; the assay was immunoSEQ multiplex PCR. The sample consists of about 75,000 clones, 79% of them appearing once. Sequencing was carried out using peripheral blood. The V and J genes are TRBV6-6 and TRBJ2-2; no clear D gene. This clonotype originated in a woman aged 80 or older with active or convalescent COVID-19. CDR3 in DNA: TGTGCCAGCAGTTACTCGTACAGATCGAACACCGGGGAGCTGTTTTTT. Encoded protein: CASSYSYRSNTGELFF.